The rows below give T cell receptor beta chains drawn from one sample of a study of blood T cell repertoires in COVID-19. Here immunoSEQ multiplex PCR was the method, and the copy in TCRdb shows in-frame clones only, minus some. The table has 400,000 to 450,000 clones, 89% seen once; the top ten hold around 1.5%. What was sequenced was peripheral blood. These receptors were collected from a middle-aged woman with COVID-19, enrolled during active disease. CDR3s include the opening cysteine and the closing phenylalanine or tryptophan. The order of the fields is J gene, V gene, D gene, clone size, CDR3 DNA, CDR3 protein. A D gene is named only where the DNA matches it firmly. For some rows the clone size is stated as once, few or many, or as a class when expanded; others skip it.

j_call: TRBJ2-1; v_call: TRBV19; d_call: NA; clone_size: NA; cdr3_nt: TGTGCCAGTAGTTCCCTGAGCAATGAGCAGTTCTTC; cdr3_aa: CASSSLSNEQFF
j_call: TRBJ2-2; v_call: TRBV7-9; d_call: TRBD2; clone_size: NA; cdr3_nt: TGTGCCAGCAGCTTAGTGCGACTAGCGGATAACACCGGGGAGCTGTTTTTT; cdr3_aa: CASSLVRLADNTGELFF
j_call: TRBJ2-5; v_call: TRBV6-5; d_call: TRBD1; clone_size: once; cdr3_nt: TGTGCCAGCAGCGGGACAGGGGCGGGCATGGCCCAGTACTTC; cdr3_aa: CASSGTGAGMAQYF
j_call: TRBJ2-7; v_call: TRBV7-9; d_call: TRBD1; clone_size: NA; cdr3_nt: TGTGCCAGCAGCAGGACAGGGAAGGACTACGAGCAGTACTTC; cdr3_aa: CASSRTGKDYEQYF
j_call: TRBJ2-1; v_call: TRBV28; d_call: TRBD2; clone_size: NA; cdr3_nt: TGTGCCAGCCGAGTCGGCGGGAGCTCCTACAATGAGCAGTTCTTC; cdr3_aa: CASRVGGSSYNEQFF
j_call: TRBJ2-3; v_call: TRBV5-1; d_call: NA; clone_size: NA; cdr3_nt: TGCGCCAGCAGCTATAACGGGGCGGGACTCACAGATACGCAGTATTTT; cdr3_aa: CASSYNGAGLTDTQYF
j_call: TRBJ2-5; v_call: TRBV27; d_call: NA; clone_size: NA; cdr3_nt: TGTGCCAGCAGAACCCCCGGACTTCAAGAGACCCAGTACTTC; cdr3_aa: CASRTPGLQETQYF
j_call: TRBJ2-1; v_call: TRBV3-1/TRBV3-2; d_call: TRBD2; clone_size: NA; cdr3_nt: TGTGCCAGCAGCCAAGGACTAGCGGGAACGGGCGATGAGCAGTTCTTC; cdr3_aa: CASSQGLAGTGDEQFF
j_call: TRBJ1-1; v_call: TRBV7-9; d_call: NA; clone_size: NA; cdr3_nt: TGTGCCAGCAGCAGAAATGAGGGGAACACTGAAGCTTTCTTT; cdr3_aa: CASSRNEGNTEAFF
j_call: TRBJ2-2; v_call: TRBV7-3; d_call: NA; clone_size: NA; cdr3_nt: TGTGCCAGCAGCTTAACGGGGGCAGAGACCGGGGAGCTGTTTTTT; cdr3_aa: CASSLTGAETGELFF
j_call: TRBJ2-1; v_call: TRBV5-1; d_call: NA; clone_size: NA; cdr3_nt: TGCGCCAGCAGCTTGCTATTTTCAGCGGTCGGCTACAATGAGCAGTTCTTC; cdr3_aa: CASSLLFSAVGYNEQFF
j_call: TRBJ1-2; v_call: TRBV2; d_call: TRBD1; clone_size: NA; cdr3_nt: TGTGCCAGCCGGGACAGGGGCCCCAGGGAATATGGCTACACCTTC; cdr3_aa: CASRDRGPREYGYTF
j_call: TRBJ1-2; v_call: TRBV7-8; d_call: NA; clone_size: NA; cdr3_nt: TGTGCCAGCAGCTCCCGCAAACAGGTTCCCCTTATCTATGGCTACACCTTC; cdr3_aa: CASSSRKQVPLIYGYTF
j_call: TRBJ1-5; v_call: TRBV6-4; d_call: TRBD1; clone_size: NA; cdr3_nt: TGTGCCAGCAGACAACAGGACAGGGAATTAAGGAGTAGCAATCAGCCCCAGCATTTT; cdr3_aa: CASRQQDRELRSSNQPQHF
j_call: TRBJ2-7; v_call: TRBV9; d_call: TRBD1; clone_size: NA; cdr3_nt: TGTGCCAGCAGCGAGACAGGGAACTCCTACGAGCAGTACTTC; cdr3_aa: CASSETGNSYEQYF
j_call: TRBJ1-4; v_call: TRBV5-1; d_call: TRBD1; clone_size: NA; cdr3_nt: TGCGCCAGCAGCTTGGCCGGGACAGAAGGCGAAAAACTGTTTTTT; cdr3_aa: CASSLAGTEGEKLFF
j_call: TRBJ1-3; v_call: TRBV9; d_call: TRBD1; clone_size: NA; cdr3_nt: TGTGCCAGCAGCACCCGGGGGACAGGGACGGATCTGGCCGGAAACACCATATATTTT; cdr3_aa: CASSTRGTGTDLAGNTIYF
j_call: TRBJ2-1; v_call: TRBV3-1/TRBV3-2; d_call: NA; clone_size: NA; cdr3_nt: TGTGCCAGCAGCCCGCGACAGGCATACAATGAGCAGTTCTTC; cdr3_aa: CASSPRQAYNEQFF
j_call: TRBJ2-7; v_call: TRBV5-4; d_call: TRBD2; clone_size: once; cdr3_nt: TGTGCCAGCAGCCTAGGGACTAGCGGGGGGCAATCCTACGAGCAGTACTTC; cdr3_aa: CASSLGTSGGQSYEQYF
j_call: TRBJ1-1; v_call: TRBV25-1; d_call: NA; clone_size: NA; cdr3_nt: TGTGCCAGCAGGGGGCAATCAAGTGAAGCTTTCTTT; cdr3_aa: CASRGQSSEAFF
j_call: TRBJ2-7; v_call: TRBV7-3; d_call: NA; clone_size: NA; cdr3_nt: TGTGCCAGCAGCTTTACAGGGACACCTGGGGGCGAGCAGTACTTC; cdr3_aa: CASSFTGTPGGEQYF
j_call: TRBJ1-6; v_call: TRBV2; d_call: TRBD1; clone_size: NA; cdr3_nt: TGTGCCAGCAGTGAGGACAGGGGAACTAATTCACCCCTCCACTTT; cdr3_aa: CASSEDRGTNSPLHF
j_call: TRBJ1-1; v_call: TRBV19; d_call: NA; clone_size: NA; cdr3_nt: TGTGCCAGTAGACTTCAGGGCCGGATACACATGAACACTGAAGCTTTCTTT; cdr3_aa: CASRLQGRIHMNTEAFF
j_call: TRBJ2-2; v_call: TRBV3-1/TRBV3-2; d_call: TRBD2; clone_size: NA; cdr3_nt: TGTGCCAGCAGTCGACTAGCGGGGGGTCAGGTTTCCGGGGAGCTGTTTTTT; cdr3_aa: CASSRLAGGQVSGELFF
j_call: TRBJ2-2; v_call: TRBV7-8; d_call: NA; clone_size: NA; cdr3_nt: TGTGCCAGCAGCTTAGTTGTCAGGGCGAACACCGGGGAGCTGTTTTTT; cdr3_aa: CASSLVVRANTGELFF
j_call: TRBJ2-2; v_call: TRBV7-9; d_call: NA; clone_size: NA; cdr3_nt: TGTGCCAGCAGGCTAGGCACCGGGGAGCTGTTTTTT; cdr3_aa: CASRLGTGELFF
j_call: TRBJ1-4; v_call: TRBV28; d_call: NA; clone_size: NA; cdr3_nt: TGTGCCAGCAGGCCGGGTTTTAAGGAGGAAAAACTGTTTTTT; cdr3_aa: CASRPGFKEEKLFF
j_call: TRBJ1-1; v_call: TRBV4-3; d_call: NA; clone_size: NA; cdr3_nt: TGCGCCAGCAGCCTGTCTCCTCTGAACACTGAAGCTTTCTTT; cdr3_aa: CASSLSPLNTEAFF
j_call: TRBJ2-1; v_call: TRBV4-3; d_call: TRBD2; clone_size: once; cdr3_nt: TGCGCCAGCAGCCAAGATGCGGGAGGCTTTTACAATGAGCAGTTCTTC; cdr3_aa: CASSQDAGGFYNEQFF
j_call: TRBJ2-7; v_call: TRBV24-1; d_call: TRBD1; clone_size: NA; cdr3_nt: TGTGCCACCAGTGGGGGTATGAGTAGGGGGCTGTACTTC; cdr3_aa: CATSGGMSRGLYF
j_call: TRBJ2-6; v_call: TRBV4-2; d_call: TRBD1; clone_size: NA; cdr3_nt: TGTGCCAGCAGCCAAGAGGGCAACAGGGGATCTGGGGCCAACGTCCTGACTTTC; cdr3_aa: CASSQEGNRGSGANVLTF
j_call: TRBJ2-1; v_call: TRBV28; d_call: TRBD2; clone_size: NA; cdr3_nt: TGTGCCAGCAGCTTAAGAGCGGGGGCCCTATACAATGAGCAGTTCTTC; cdr3_aa: CASSLRAGALYNEQFF
j_call: TRBJ1-5; v_call: TRBV6-4; d_call: NA; clone_size: NA; cdr3_nt: TGTGCCAGTCCTCTTTATGGGCCTCCAAGCAATCAGCCCCAGCATTTT; cdr3_aa: CASPLYGPPSNQPQHF
j_call: TRBJ2-1; v_call: TRBV28; d_call: NA; clone_size: NA; cdr3_nt: TGTGCCAGCAGTTTACTGGAGGGCCTGGTTTTTAATGAGCAGTTCTTC; cdr3_aa: CASSLLEGLVFNEQFF
j_call: TRBJ2-3; v_call: TRBV15; d_call: NA; clone_size: once; cdr3_nt: TGTGCCACCAGCAGAGAAGGGTCTGGGACAAGCACAGATACGCAGTATTTT; cdr3_aa: CATSREGSGTSTDTQYF
j_call: TRBJ1-4; v_call: TRBV6-6; d_call: NA; clone_size: NA; cdr3_nt: TGTGCCAGCAGTGGGCGCGAGGAAAAACTGTTTTTT; cdr3_aa: CASSGREEKLFF
j_call: TRBJ2-7; v_call: TRBV12-3/TRBV12-4; d_call: NA; clone_size: NA; cdr3_nt: TGTGCCAGCAGTTTAGCAGAGGGGGGGGAGCAGTACTTC; cdr3_aa: CASSLAEGGEQYF
j_call: TRBJ2-6; v_call: TRBV27; d_call: TRBD1; clone_size: NA; cdr3_nt: TGTGCCAGCAGGCAGGGGGTCTCTGGGGCCAACGTCCTGACTTTC; cdr3_aa: CASRQGVSGANVLTF
j_call: TRBJ1-6; v_call: TRBV10-3; d_call: TRBD1; clone_size: NA; cdr3_nt: TGTGCCACCCGAACCGGGACAGGGGGCGATTCACCCCTCCACTTT; cdr3_aa: CATRTGTGGDSPLHF
j_call: TRBJ2-5; v_call: TRBV18; d_call: NA; clone_size: NA; cdr3_nt: TGTGCCAGCTCACCACCTGCGGGCCAAGAGACCCAGTACTTC; cdr3_aa: CASSPPAGQETQYF
j_call: TRBJ1-1; v_call: TRBV4-3; d_call: TRBD1; clone_size: NA; cdr3_nt: TGCGCCAGCAGCCAGCGACCACAGGGGAGCACTGAAGCTTTCTTT; cdr3_aa: CASSQRPQGSTEAFF
j_call: TRBJ1-1; v_call: TRBV6-2/TRBV6-3; d_call: NA; clone_size: NA; cdr3_nt: TGTGCCAGCAGTTATCCCTGGGACACCCTGAACACTGAAGCTTTCTTT; cdr3_aa: CASSYPWDTLNTEAFF
j_call: TRBJ1-2; v_call: TRBV11-2; d_call: TRBD1; clone_size: NA; cdr3_nt: TGTGCCAGCAGCTCTATGACCCGGGGACAGGTTGGCTACACCTTC; cdr3_aa: CASSSMTRGQVGYTF
j_call: TRBJ1-4; v_call: TRBV6-2/TRBV6-3; d_call: NA; clone_size: NA; cdr3_nt: TGTGCCAGCAGTTTACAGGGATGGGGTGAAAAACTGTTTTTT; cdr3_aa: CASSLQGWGEKLFF
j_call: TRBJ2-3; v_call: TRBV19; d_call: NA; clone_size: NA; cdr3_nt: TGTGCCAGTAGTAGAGGGCGGGACACAGATACGCAGTATTTT; cdr3_aa: CASSRGRDTDTQYF
j_call: TRBJ2-7; v_call: TRBV6-2/TRBV6-3; d_call: NA; clone_size: few; cdr3_nt: TGTGCCAGCAGTTACCTGACAGGTCCTGGATTCTACGAGCAGTACTTC; cdr3_aa: CASSYLTGPGFYEQYF
j_call: TRBJ1-5; v_call: TRBV27; d_call: TRBD1; clone_size: NA; cdr3_nt: TGTGCCAGCAGATCCGGACAGGTTAGCAATCAGCCCCAGCATTTT; cdr3_aa: CASRSGQVSNQPQHF
j_call: TRBJ2-2; v_call: TRBV19; d_call: TRBD1; clone_size: NA; cdr3_nt: TGTGCCTCCCGGGACAGGGGATTAACCGGGGAGCTGTTTTTT; cdr3_aa: CASRDRGLTGELFF
j_call: TRBJ1-4; v_call: TRBV2; d_call: NA; clone_size: NA; cdr3_nt: TGTGCCAGCAGTGAAGGGGCGCCGTCTCCCGTTGGACTGTTTTTT; cdr3_aa: CASSEGAPSPVGLFF
j_call: TRBJ2-2; v_call: TRBV9; d_call: NA; clone_size: NA; cdr3_nt: TGTGCCAGCAGCATCCACGCGGGGGCCTTCACCGGGGAGCTGTTTTTT; cdr3_aa: CASSIHAGAFTGELFF
j_call: TRBJ2-7; v_call: TRBV27; d_call: TRBD1; clone_size: NA; cdr3_nt: TGTGCCAGCAGTTTAAGGGGACAGGGGAGGTTCTACGAGCAGTACTTC; cdr3_aa: CASSLRGQGRFYEQYF
j_call: TRBJ2-3; v_call: TRBV7-3; d_call: TRBD1; clone_size: NA; cdr3_nt: TGTGCCAGCTCCTTGGGGACAGGGCTAGCCGCAGATACGCAGTATTTT; cdr3_aa: CASSLGTGLAADTQYF
j_call: TRBJ2-3; v_call: TRBV14; d_call: NA; clone_size: NA; cdr3_nt: TGTGCCAGCAGCCAAGAAGGGGTTTATACGCTCACAGATACGCAGTATTTT; cdr3_aa: CASSQEGVYTLTDTQYF
j_call: TRBJ1-1; v_call: TRBV6-2/TRBV6-3; d_call: NA; clone_size: NA; cdr3_nt: TGTGCCAGCAGTTACAAGGGGATGAACACTGAAGCTTTCTTT; cdr3_aa: CASSYKGMNTEAFF
j_call: TRBJ1-6; v_call: TRBV7-2; d_call: NA; clone_size: NA; cdr3_nt: TGTGCCAGCAGCTTAGTTTTGGAGTATAATTCACCCCTCCACTTT; cdr3_aa: CASSLVLEYNSPLHF
j_call: TRBJ2-7; v_call: TRBV28; d_call: TRBD1; clone_size: NA; cdr3_nt: TGTGCCAGCGGAGGACGACAGGGGGGCGAGCAGTACTTC; cdr3_aa: CASGGRQGGEQYF
j_call: TRBJ1-6; v_call: TRBV14; d_call: TRBD1; clone_size: NA; cdr3_nt: TGTGCCAGCAGCCGCCTGGGACAGGGTGGTTCACCCCTCCACTTT; cdr3_aa: CASSRLGQGGSPLHF
j_call: TRBJ1-1; v_call: TRBV7-2; d_call: TRBD1; clone_size: NA; cdr3_nt: TGTGCCAGCAGCTTCCGGGACAGGGGGCAGAAAGACGCTTTCTTT; cdr3_aa: CASSFRDRGQKDAFF
j_call: TRBJ2-7; v_call: TRBV6-5; d_call: NA; clone_size: NA; cdr3_nt: TGTGCCAGCAGACAACAGAACACCTACGAGCAGTACTTC; cdr3_aa: CASRQQNTYEQYF